The clone carrying this T cell receptor beta chain appeared once. Germline V gene lookup returns CDR1 DFQATT and CDR2 SNEGSKA (reference sequence). V shed 4 bases and J shed 7 bases, with 10 bases lying between them. This CDR3 spans 11 amino acids. With random hexamers, about 0.45 to 1 ug RNA was reverse transcribed. Multiplex immunoSEQ PCR targeted 54 Vbeta and 13 Jbeta TCR beta segments. TCRdb re-called the immunoSEQ multiplex PCR reads through MiXCR, storing one row per CDR3 protein. This sample carries some 170,000 distinct CDR3 sequences, over 90% of them seen once, and the ten largest clones take around 0.095%. This sample was taken from a study of CD8 T cells in Susac syndrome.

This chain links TRBV20-1 with TRBJ1-2; maybe TRBD1 (6 bases). This clonotype was obtained from a human donor with Susac syndrome. Material: CD4+ T cells from PBMCs. CDR3 sequence: CSATGAPGYTF. The CDR3 nucleotides read TGCAGTGCTACAGGGGCTCCTGGCTACACCTTC.